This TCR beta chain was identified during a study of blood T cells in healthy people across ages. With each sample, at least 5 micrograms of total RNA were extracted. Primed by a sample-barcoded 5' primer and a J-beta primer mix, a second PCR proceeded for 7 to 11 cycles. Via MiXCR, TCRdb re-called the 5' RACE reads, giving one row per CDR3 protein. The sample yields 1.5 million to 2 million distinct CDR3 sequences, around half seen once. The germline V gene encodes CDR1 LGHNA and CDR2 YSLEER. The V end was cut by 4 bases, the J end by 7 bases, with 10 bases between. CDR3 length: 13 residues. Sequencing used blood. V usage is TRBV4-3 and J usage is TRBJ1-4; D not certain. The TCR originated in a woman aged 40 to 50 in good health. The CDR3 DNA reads TGCGCCAGCAGCCCATCGACGGGTGAAAAACTGTTTTTT. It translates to CASSPSTGEKLFF.